This TCR beta chain was captured in a study of neurological immune-mediated disorders (dated by TCRdb to the late 2010s). About the study as a whole: Peripheral blood TCR-beta repertoires from patients with HTLV-I-associated myelopathy (HAM/TSP), patients with multiple sclerosis, and healthy controls were compared in the study using UMI-based sequencing. Longitudinal samples, technical triplicates and paired sorted CD4+ and CD8+ T-cell subsets, alongside PBMC samples, were included among the approximately 98 TCR-beta libraries. The cohort was made up of about 65 subjects, consisting of roughly 14 HAM/TSP patients, around 35 multiple sclerosis patients and around 20 healthy controls.

This clonotype was counted many times. The antigen it recognizes is unknown. Base qualities are not provided; no much larger clone lies one nucleotide away. The junction carries 11 bases between V and J, which are trimmed by 6 bases and 0 bases respectively. The CDR3 runs 13 residues from the cysteine to the phenylalanine. The entry retains the CDR3 DNA only, 39 bases that are in frame from base 1. CDR1 and CDR2, per the germline V gene (reference sequence), are DFQATT and SNEGSKA. Broader findings and caveats from the paper: Across subjects, expanded clones never shared an identical CDR3 amino acid sequence, which suggests that the TCR-beta repertoires in every group were private. TCR clonal expansion was highest in HAM/TSP patients and lowest in MS patients, with MS patients falling below even healthy controls.

The healthy controls were volunteers from blood banks in Maryland, USA. For the unsorted PBMC libraries, 2 million PBMCs were stored in RNAlater at -80 degrees C until RNA extraction and were used to generate the libraries. Peripheral blood was subjected to Ficoll-Hypaque density gradient centrifugation to isolate PBMCs, which were then cryopreserved in liquid nitrogen. cDNA synthesis used template-switch 5'RACE with a primer carrying a 10-nucleotide random unique molecular identifier tagging each TCR transcript. Over 180 million TCR-beta sequences, covering 15-18 subjects, were produced in each sequencing run. The RNeasy kit was used to extract total RNA. Using the KAPA Real-time Library Amplification kit, TCR-beta VDJ regions were amplified with primers for the TCR constant region and the 5'RACE anchor. A first PCR added sample indexes and Illumina adaptors, and a second PCR then raised library yield. After purification with Ampure beads, the TCR product of roughly 650 bp was size-selected on a 2% E-gel SizeSelection system. Library quality was checked on a Bioanalyzer, concentration was measured with Qubit, and libraries were quantified with the Kapa Library Quantification kit before pooling. An Illumina HiSeq 2500 sequenced the libraries paired-end 2 x 150 bp. To increase sequence diversity, about 25-30% phiX was spiked into each library pool. On the study's bioinformatics: The quality-filtered reads were processed with the UMI-based MiGEC pipeline, whose error correction step removed more than 85% of the raw TCR sequences. VDJ genes were aligned to IMGT germline references, and each clonotype was defined by a unique CDR3 amino acid sequence together with V-J genes. Clonal expansion, Shannon diversity, and CDR3 relatedness (CalcPairwiseDistances, ClusterSamples) were evaluated with VDJtools, and phylogenetic trees were built with CLCbio workbench. Clones with at least 8 unique UMIs were defined as expanded, with this threshold being based on coefficient-of-variation modelling across technical triplicates. Clones were called with MiXCR by TCRdb after fastp trimmed the public reads at Q25, and only in-frame beta chains were retained. Duplicate CDR3 protein sequences are folded into a single record with the most common DNA and genes. Clone size and V and J calls follow TCRdb, not the original study. For this sample there are roughly 56,000 distinct CDR3 sequences; over 10% appear just once. In total, the top ten clones hold over 1.5% of the sample.

This chain is built from TRBV20-1 and TRBJ1-1; no D segment can be confidently identified. The receptor was isolated from a man aged 55 to 70 in good health. Source material: PBMCs. The DNA reads TGCAGTGCCCTCCACACAGTGAACACTGAAGCTTTCTTT. This codes for CSALHTVNTEAFF.